This entry describes one TCR beta chain. What it binds is not known. This CDR3 comprises 14 residues. Germline V gives CDR1 LNHDA, CDR2 SQIVND (reference sequence). Deletions cut 6 bases from V and 6 bases from J, with 17 bases between. Sequencing was performed with immunoSEQ multiplex PCR; in TCRdb, only in-frame clones are kept and a portion is missing. The sample comprises 150,000 to 200,000 clones, 80% to 90% of which are singletons, and 1% to 1.5% rests with the top ten. From the approximately 120-subject validation cohort, which was separate from the roughly 680-subject first cohort, the donors were drawn. This sample was taken from a study of cytomegalovirus exposure and HLA in healthy donors. Study-wide points: Rarity characterized most TCR sequences, yet some public TCRs appeared in many donors. In vitro data verified three CMV-associated chains as specific for CMV antigens. Reported performance of the classifier showed diagnosis of cytomegalovirus status with high specificity and sensitivity.

The source is a woman in her twenties or thirties in good health and CMV-seronegative. The rearrangement joins TRBV19 to TRBJ2-5, with a tentative D call TRBD2 (5 bases). The sequenced sample was PBMCs. The CDR3 DNA sequence: TGTGCCAGTAGCCTACTAGGGAATTCAAAGACCCAGTACTTC. The encoded protein is CASSLLGNSKTQYF.